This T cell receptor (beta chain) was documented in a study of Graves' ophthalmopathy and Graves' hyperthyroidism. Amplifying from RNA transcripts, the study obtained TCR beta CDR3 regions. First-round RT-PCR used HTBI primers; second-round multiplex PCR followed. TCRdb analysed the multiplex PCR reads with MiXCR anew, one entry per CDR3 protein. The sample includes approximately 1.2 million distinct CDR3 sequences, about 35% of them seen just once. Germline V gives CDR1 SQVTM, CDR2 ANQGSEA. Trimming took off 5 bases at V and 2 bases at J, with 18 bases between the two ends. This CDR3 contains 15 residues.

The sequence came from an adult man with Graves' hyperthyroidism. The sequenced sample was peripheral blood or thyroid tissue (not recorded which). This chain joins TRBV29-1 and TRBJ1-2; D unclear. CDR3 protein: CSVIAGGLSNYGYTF. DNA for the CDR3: TGCAGCGTTATAGCGGGTGGTTTGTCGAACTATGGCTACACCTTC.